Given below is one T cell receptor beta chain in context. Antigen specificity is unknown. This sample was included in a study of cytomegalovirus exposure and HLA in healthy donors. Study-wide points: It was confirmed in vitro that a few of the CMV-associated chains were specific for CMV antigens. Cytomegalovirus-associated TCR beta chains were listed, numbering under 200. Accurate prediction of HLA-A and HLA-B alleles (for most subjects) was reportedly achieved from TCR beta sequences.

13 Jbeta primers and 60 Vbeta primers were used for the PCR. Using immunoSEQ multiplex PCR, the repertoire was profiled, and TCRdb retains in-frame clones only, with some absent. The sample consists of approximately 190,000 clones, more than 65% of them appearing once. Sampled while nominally healthy, donors likely had unrecorded immune exposures. The CDR3 runs 13 residues. The germline gives CDR1 WSHSY, CDR2 SAAADI. V lost 7 bases to trimming and J lost 1 base; unmatched junction nucleotides: 3. Material: PBMCs. The chain recombines TRBV10-2 with TRBJ2-5, with TRBD1 identical over 7 bases. The TCR comes from a woman aged 25 to 39 in good health and CMV-seronegative. This chain's CDR3 is CASKGQPQETQYF. In DNA, the CDR3 is TGCGCCAGCAAGGGACAGCCCCAAGAGACCCAGTACTTC.